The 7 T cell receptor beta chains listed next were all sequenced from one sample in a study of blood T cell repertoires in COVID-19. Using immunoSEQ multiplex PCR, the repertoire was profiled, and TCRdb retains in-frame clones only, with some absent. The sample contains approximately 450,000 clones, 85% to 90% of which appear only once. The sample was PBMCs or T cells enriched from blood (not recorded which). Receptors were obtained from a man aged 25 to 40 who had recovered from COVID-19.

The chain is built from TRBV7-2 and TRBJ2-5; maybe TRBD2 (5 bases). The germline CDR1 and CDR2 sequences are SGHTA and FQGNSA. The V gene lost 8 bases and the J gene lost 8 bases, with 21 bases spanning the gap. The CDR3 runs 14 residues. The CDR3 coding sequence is TGTGCCAGCGGACCACGACTACCCCAATCTACCCAGTACTTC. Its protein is CASGPRLPQSTQYF.

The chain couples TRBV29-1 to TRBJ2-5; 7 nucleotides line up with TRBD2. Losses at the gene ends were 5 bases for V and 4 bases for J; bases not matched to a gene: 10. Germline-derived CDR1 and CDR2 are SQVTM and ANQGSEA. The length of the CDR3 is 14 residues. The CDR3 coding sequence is TGCAGCGTTAAAAAATTGGGAGGGCTAGAGACCCAGTACTTC. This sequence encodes CSVKKLGGLETQYF.

The CDR3 nucleotides read TGTGCCAGCAGCCCGAGGACTAGCGGAACAGATACGCAGTATTTT. Its protein is CASSPRTSGTDTQYF. The V and J genes are TRBV13 and TRBJ2-3; 10 bases map to TRBD2. Germline values: CDR1 PRHDT, CDR2 FYEKMQ (reference sequence). The CDR3 consists of 15 residues. V was pared by 5 bases and J by 3 bases, with 5 bases of the junction left unmatched.

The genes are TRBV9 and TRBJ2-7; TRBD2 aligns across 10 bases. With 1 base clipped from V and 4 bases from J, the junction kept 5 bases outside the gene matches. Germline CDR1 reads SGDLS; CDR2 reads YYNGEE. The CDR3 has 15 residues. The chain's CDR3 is CASSVSPTSGYEQYF. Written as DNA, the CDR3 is TGTGCCAGCAGCGTATCCCCGACTAGCGGGTACGAGCAGTACTTC.

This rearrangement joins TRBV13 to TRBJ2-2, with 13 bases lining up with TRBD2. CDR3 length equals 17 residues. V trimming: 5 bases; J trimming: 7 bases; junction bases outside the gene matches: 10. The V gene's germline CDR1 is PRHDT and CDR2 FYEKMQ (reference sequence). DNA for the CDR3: TGTGCCAGCAGCCCCGGACTAGCGGGAGAACGGGTCGGGGAGCTGTTTTTT. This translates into CASSPGLAGERVGELFF.

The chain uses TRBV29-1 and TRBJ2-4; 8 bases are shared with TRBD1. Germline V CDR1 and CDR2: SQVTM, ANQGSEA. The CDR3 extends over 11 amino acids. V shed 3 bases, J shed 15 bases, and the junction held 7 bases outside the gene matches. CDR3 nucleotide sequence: TGCAGCGTTGATGATGTACAGGGGGTGTACTTC. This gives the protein CSVDDVQGVYF. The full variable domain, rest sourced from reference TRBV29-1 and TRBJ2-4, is SAVISQKPSRDICQRGTSLTIQCQVDSQVTMMFWYRQQPGQSLTLIATANQGSEATYESGFVIDKFPISRPNLTFSTLTVSNMSPEDSSIYLCSVDDVQGVYFGAGTRLSVL.

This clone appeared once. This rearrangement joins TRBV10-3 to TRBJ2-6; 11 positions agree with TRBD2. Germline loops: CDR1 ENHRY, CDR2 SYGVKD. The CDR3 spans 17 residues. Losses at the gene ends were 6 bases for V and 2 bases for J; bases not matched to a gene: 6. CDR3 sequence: CAIRASGRSPGANVLTF. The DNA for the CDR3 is TGTGCCATCAGGGCTAGCGGGAGGTCCCCTGGGGCCAACGTCCTGACTTTC.